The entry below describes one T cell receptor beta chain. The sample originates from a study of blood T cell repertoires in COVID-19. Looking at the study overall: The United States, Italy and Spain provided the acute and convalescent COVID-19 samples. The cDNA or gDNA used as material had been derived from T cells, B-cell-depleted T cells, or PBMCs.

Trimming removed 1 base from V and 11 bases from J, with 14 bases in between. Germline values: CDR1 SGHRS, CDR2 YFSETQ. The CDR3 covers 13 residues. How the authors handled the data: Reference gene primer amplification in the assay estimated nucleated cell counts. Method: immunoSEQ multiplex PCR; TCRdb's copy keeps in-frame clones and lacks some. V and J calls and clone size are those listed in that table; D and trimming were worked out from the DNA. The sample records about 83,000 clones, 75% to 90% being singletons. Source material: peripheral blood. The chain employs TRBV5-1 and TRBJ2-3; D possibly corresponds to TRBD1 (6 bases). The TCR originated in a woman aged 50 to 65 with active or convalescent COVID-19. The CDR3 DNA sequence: TGCGCCAGCAGCTTGTCACAAGGGGGTGGGCAGTATTTT. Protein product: CASSLSQGGGQYF.